This T cell receptor beta chain was sequenced during a study of blood T cell repertoires in COVID-19. On the study more broadly: The United States, Italy and Spain were the sources of the acute and convalescent COVID-19 samples. In each case, the material was cDNA or gDNA derived from T cells, B-cell-depleted T cells, or PBMCs.

The CDR3 runs 14 residues. V trimming: 4 bases; J trimming: 4 bases; junction bases outside the gene matches: 7. Germline V gene lookup returns CDR1 MGHRA and CDR2 YSYEKL. Per the original methods: Estimation of nucleated cell counts relied on the amplification of reference gene primers. This table comes from immunoSEQ multiplex PCR, and its TCRdb copy is limited to in-frame clones, with some not included. For V, J and clone size, that table is used; D and trimming come from the DNA. The sample holds around 260,000 clones, about 88% seen once. Specimen: peripheral blood. The chain links TRBV4-1 to TRBJ2-7, with TRBD1 identical over 7 bases. The source of this sequence is a man between 18 and 35 years old with active or convalescent COVID-19. As DNA, the CDR3 is TGCGCCAGCAGCCTCGGAACAGGGGCGTACGAGCAGTACTTC. Its protein is CASSLGTGAYEQYF.